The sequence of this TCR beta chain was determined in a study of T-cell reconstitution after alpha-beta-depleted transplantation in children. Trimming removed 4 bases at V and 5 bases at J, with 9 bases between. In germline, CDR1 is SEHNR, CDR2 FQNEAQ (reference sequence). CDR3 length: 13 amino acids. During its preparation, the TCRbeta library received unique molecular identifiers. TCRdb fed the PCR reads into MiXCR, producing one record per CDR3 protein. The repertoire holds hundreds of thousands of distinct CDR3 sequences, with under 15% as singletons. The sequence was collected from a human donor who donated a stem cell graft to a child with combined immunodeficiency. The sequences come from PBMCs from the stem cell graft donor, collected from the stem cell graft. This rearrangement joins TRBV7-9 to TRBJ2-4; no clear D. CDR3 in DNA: TGTGCCAGCAGCTCCACGGCAGAAAACATTCAGTACTTC. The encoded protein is CASSSTAENIQYF. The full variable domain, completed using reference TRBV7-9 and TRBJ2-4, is DTGVSQNPRHKITKRGQNVTFRCDPISEHNRLYWYRQTLGQGPEFLTYFQNEAQLEKSRLLSDRFSAERPKGSFSTLEIQRTEQGDSAMYLCASSSTAENIQYFGAGTRLSVL.